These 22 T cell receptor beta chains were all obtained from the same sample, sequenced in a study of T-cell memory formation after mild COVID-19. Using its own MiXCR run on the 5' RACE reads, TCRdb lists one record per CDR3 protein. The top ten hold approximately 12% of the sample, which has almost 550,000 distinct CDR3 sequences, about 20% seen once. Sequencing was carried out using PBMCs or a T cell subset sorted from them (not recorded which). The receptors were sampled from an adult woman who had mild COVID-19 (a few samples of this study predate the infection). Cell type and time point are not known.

The CDR3: CASSPSTSGRTYEQYF. In DNA, the CDR3 is TGTGCCAGCAGTCCATCGACTAGCGGGAGGACCTACGAGCAGTACTTC. The chain employs TRBV6-6 and TRBJ2-7, with TRBD2 identical over 13 bases. Trimming removed 5 bases from V and 2 bases from J; junction bases left unmatched: 6. The CDR3 extends over 16 amino acids. Germline assignment: CDR1 MNHNY and CDR2 SVGAGI (reference sequence).

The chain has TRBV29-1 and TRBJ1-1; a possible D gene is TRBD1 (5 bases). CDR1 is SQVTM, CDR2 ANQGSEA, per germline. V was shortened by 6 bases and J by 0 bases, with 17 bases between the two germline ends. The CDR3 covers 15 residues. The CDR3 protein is CSVGGDGIMNTEAFF. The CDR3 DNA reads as TGCAGCGTGGGGGGAGACGGAATTATGAACACTGAAGCTTTCTTT.

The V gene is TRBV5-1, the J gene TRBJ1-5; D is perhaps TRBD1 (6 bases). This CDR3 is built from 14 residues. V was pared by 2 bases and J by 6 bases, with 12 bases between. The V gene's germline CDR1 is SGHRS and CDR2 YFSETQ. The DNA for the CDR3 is TGCGCCAGCAGCTTAACAGGGTATAGTCAGCCCCAGCATTTT. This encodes CASSLTGYSQPQHF. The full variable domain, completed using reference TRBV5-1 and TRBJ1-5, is KAGVTQTPRYLIKTRGQQVTLSCSPISGHRSVSWYQQTPGQGLQFLFEYFSETQRNKGNFPGRFSGRQFSNSRSEMNVSTLELGDSALYLCASSLTGYSQPQHFGDGTRLSIL.

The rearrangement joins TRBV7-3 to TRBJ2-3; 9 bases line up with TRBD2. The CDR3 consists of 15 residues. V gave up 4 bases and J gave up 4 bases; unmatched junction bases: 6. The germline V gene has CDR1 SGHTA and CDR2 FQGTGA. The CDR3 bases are TGTGCCAGCAGCTCGCCGGGACTAGCAGCAGATACGCAGTATTTT. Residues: CASSSPGLAADTQYF. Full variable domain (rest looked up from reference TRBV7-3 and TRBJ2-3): GAGVSQTPSNKVTEKGKYVELRCDPISGHTALYWYRQSLGQGPEFLIYFQGTGAADDSGLPNDRFFAVRPEGSVSTLKIQRTERGDSAVYLCASSSPGLAADTQYFGPGTRLTVL.

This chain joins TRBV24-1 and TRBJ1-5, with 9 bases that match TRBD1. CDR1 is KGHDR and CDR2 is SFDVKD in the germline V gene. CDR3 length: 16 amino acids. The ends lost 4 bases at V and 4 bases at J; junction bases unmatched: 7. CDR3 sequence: CATSDPWTGENQPQHF. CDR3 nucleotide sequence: TGTGCCACCAGTGACCCTTGGACAGGGGAAAATCAGCCCCAGCATTTT.

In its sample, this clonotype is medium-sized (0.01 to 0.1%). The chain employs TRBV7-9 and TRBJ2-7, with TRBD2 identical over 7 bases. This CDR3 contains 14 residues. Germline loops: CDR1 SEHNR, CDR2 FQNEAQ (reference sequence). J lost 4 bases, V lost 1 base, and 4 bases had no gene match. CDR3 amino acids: CASSLEGGSYEQYF. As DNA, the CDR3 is TGTGCCAGCAGCTTAGAGGGCGGGAGTTACGAGCAGTACTTC.

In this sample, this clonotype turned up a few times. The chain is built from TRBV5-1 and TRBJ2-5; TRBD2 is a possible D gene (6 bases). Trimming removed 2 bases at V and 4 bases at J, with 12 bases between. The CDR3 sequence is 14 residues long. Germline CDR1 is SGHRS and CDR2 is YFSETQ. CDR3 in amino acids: CASSFVGGSETQYF. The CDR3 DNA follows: TGCGCCAGCAGCTTCGTCGGAGGGTCAGAGACCCAGTACTTC. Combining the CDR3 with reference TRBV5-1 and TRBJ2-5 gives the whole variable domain KAGVTQTPRYLIKTRGQQVTLSCSPISGHRSVSWYQQTPGQGLQFLFEYFSETQRNKGNFPGRFSGRQFSNSRSEMNVSTLELGDSALYLCASSFVGGSETQYFGPGTRLLVL.

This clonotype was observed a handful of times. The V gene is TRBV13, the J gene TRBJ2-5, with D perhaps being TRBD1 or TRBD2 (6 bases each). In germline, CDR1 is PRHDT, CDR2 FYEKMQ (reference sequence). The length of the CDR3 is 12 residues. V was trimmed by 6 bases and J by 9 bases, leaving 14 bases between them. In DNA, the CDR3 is TGTGCCAGCAGGAGGGGGGCCAGGGCCCAGTACTTC. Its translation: CASRRGARAQYF.

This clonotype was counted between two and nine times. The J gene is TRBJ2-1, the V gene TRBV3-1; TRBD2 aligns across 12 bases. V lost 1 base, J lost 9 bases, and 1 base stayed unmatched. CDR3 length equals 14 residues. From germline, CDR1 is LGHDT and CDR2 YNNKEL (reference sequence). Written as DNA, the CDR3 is TGTGCCAGCAGCCAAGGACTAGCGGGAGCTGAGCAGTTCTTC. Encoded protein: CASSQGLAGAEQFF.

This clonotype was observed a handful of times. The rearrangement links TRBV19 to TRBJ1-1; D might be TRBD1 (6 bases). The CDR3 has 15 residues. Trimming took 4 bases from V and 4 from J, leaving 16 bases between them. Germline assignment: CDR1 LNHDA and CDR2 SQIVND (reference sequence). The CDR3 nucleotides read TGTGCCAGTAGTACAACCTTGGACAGTAGCACTGAAGCTTTCTTT. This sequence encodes CASSTTLDSSTEAFF.

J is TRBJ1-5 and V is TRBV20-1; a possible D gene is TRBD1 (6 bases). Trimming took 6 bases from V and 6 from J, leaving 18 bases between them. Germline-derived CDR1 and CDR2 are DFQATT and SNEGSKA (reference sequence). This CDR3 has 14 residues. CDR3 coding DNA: TGCAGTGCCGAAACAGGGATTTTGGGTCAGCCCCAGCATTTT. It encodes CSAETGILGQPQHF.

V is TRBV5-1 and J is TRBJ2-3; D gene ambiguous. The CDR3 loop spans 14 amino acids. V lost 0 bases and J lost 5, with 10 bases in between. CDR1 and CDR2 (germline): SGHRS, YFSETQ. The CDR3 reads CASSLATDGDTQYF. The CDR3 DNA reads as TGCGCCAGCAGCTTGGCAACAGATGGAGATACGCAGTATTTT. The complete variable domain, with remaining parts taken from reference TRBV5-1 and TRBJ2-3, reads KAGVTQTPRYLIKTRGQQVTLSCSPISGHRSVSWYQQTPGQGLQFLFEYFSETQRNKGNFPGRFSGRQFSNSRSEMNVSTLELGDSALYLCASSLATDGDTQYFGPGTRLTVL.

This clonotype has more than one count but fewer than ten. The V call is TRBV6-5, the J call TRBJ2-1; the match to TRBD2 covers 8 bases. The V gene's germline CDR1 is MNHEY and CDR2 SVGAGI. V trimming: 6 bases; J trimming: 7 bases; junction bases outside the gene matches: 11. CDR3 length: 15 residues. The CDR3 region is CASSRVAGGGNEQFF. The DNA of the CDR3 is TGTGCCAGCAGCCGAGTTGCGGGAGGAGGGAATGAGCAGTTCTTC.

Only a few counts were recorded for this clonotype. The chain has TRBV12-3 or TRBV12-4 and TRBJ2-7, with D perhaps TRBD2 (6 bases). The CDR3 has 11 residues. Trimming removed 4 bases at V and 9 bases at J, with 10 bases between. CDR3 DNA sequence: TGTGCCAGCAGTTCCCGGGACTTGCAGTACTTC. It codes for CASSSRDLQYF.

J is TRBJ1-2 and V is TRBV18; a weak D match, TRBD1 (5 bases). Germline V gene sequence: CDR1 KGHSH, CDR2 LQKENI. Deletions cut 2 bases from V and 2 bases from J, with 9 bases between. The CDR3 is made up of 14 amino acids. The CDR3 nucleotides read TGTGCCAGCTCACCAAACGGGGGAAACTATGGCTACACCTTC. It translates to CASSPNGGNYGYTF.

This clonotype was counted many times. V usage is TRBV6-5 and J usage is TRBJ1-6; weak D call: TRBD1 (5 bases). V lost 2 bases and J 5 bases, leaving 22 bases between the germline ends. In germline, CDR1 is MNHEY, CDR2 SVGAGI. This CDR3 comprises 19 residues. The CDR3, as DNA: TGTGCCAGCAGTTACCAGGGTGGAGCGGGTTTAATGAATAATTCACCCCTCCACTTT. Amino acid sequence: CASSYQGGAGLMNNSPLHF.

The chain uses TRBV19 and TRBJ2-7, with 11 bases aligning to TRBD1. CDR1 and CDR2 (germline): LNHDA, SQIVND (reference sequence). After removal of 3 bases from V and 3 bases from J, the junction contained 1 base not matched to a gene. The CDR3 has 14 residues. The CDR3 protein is CASSMDRGHYEQYF. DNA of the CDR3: TGTGCCAGTAGTATGGACAGGGGGCACTACGAGCAGTACTTC.

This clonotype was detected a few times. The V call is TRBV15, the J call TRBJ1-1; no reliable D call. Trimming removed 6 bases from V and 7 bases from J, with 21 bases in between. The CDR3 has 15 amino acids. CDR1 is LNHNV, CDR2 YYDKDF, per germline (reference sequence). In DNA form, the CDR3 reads TGTGCCACCAGGAGGAGGGAATGGAGTAAGGGTGAAGCTTTCTTT. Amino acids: CATRRREWSKGEAFF. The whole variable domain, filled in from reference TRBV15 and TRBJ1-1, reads DAMVIQNPRYQVTQFGKPVTLSCSQTLNHNVMYWYQQKSSQAPKLLFHYYDKDFNNEADTPDNFQSRRPNTSFCFLDIRSPGLGDTAMYLCATRRREWSKGEAFFGQGTRLTVV.

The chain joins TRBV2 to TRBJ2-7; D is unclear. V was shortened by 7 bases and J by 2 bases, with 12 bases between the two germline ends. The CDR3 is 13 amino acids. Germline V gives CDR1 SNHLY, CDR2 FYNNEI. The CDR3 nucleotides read TGTGCCAGCATTGCAGTTTTAACCTACGAGCAGTACTTC. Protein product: CASIAVLTYEQYF.

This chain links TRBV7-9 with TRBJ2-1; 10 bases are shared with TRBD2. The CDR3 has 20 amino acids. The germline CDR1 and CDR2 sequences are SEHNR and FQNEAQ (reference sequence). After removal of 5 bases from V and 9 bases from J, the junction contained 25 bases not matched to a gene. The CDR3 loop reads CASSRPRLTALAGALLEQFF. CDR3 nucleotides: TGTGCCAGCAGCCGCCCCCGGTTGACAGCTCTAGCGGGAGCTCTCCTTGAGCAGTTCTTC.

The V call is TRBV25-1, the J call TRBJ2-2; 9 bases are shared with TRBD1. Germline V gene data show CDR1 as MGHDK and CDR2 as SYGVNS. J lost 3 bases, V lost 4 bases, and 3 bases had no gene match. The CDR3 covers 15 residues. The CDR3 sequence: CASSVGDRDTGELFF. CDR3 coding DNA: TGTGCCAGCAGTGTAGGGGACAGGGACACCGGGGAGCTGTTTTTT. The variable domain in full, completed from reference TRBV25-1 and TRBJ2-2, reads EADIYQTPRYLVIGTGKKITLECSQTMGHDKMYWYQQDPGMELHLIHYSYGVNSTEKGDLSSESTVSRIRTEHFPLTLESARPSHTSQYLCASSVGDRDTGELFFGEGSRLTVL.

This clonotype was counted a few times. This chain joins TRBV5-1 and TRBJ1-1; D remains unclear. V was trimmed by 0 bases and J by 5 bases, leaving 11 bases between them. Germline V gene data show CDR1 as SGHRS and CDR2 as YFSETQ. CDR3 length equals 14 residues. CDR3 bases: TGCGCCAGCAGCTTGGTCGTAGGAAGAACTGAAGCTTTCTTT. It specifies CASSLVVGRTEAFF.